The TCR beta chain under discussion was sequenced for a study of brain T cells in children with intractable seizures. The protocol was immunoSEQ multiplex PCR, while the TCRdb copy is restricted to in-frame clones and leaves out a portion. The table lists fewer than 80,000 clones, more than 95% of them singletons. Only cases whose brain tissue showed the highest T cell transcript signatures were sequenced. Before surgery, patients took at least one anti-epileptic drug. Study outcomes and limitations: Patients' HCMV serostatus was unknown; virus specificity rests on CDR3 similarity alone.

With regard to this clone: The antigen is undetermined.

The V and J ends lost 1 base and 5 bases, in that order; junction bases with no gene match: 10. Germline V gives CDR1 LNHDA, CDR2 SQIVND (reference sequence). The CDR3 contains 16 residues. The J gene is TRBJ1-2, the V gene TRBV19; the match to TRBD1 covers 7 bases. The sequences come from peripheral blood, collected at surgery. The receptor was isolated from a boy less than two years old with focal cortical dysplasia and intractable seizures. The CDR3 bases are TGTGCCAGTAGTATAGGATGTAAGGGGGCCAGGTATGGCTACACCTTC. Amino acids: CASSIGCKGARYGYTF.